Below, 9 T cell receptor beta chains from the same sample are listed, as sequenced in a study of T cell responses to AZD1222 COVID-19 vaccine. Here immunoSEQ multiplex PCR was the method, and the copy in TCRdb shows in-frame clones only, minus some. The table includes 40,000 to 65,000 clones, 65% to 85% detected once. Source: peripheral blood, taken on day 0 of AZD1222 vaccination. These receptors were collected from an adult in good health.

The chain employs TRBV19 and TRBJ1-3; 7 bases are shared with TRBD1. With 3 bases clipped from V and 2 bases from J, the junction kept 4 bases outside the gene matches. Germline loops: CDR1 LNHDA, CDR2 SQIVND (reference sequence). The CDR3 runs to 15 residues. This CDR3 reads CASSIVDRAGNTIYF. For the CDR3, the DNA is TGTGCCAGTAGTATCGTCGACAGGGCTGGAAACACCATATATTTT.

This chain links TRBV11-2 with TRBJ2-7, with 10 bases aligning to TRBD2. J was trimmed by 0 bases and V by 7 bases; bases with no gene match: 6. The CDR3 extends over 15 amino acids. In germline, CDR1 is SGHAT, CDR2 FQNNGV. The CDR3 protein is CASKGGTSVSYEQYF. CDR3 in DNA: TGTGCCAGCAAGGGGGGGACTAGCGTCTCCTACGAGCAGTACTTC.

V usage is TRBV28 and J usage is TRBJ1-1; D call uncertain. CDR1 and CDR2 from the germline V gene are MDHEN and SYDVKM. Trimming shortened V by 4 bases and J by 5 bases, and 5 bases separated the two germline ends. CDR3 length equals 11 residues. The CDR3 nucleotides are TGTGCCAGCAGTTCCGAGACTGAAGCTTTCTTT. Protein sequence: CASSSETEAFF.

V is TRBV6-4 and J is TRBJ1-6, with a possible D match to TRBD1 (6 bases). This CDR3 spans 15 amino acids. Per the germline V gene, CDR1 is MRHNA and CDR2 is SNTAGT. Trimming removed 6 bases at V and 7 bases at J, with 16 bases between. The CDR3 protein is CASRDRPNENSPLHF. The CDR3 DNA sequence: TGTGCCAGCAGGGACAGACCCAACGAGAATTCACCCCTCCACTTT.

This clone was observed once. This CDR3 reads CASSVRLAGERADTQYF. DNA for the CDR3: TGTGCCAGCAGCGTAAGACTAGCGGGAGAGCGAGCAGATACGCAGTATTTT. This chain joins TRBV7-2 and TRBJ2-3; TRBD2 agrees at 12 bases. Germline-derived CDR1 and CDR2 are SGHTA and FQGNSA. CDR3 length: 17 amino acids. V lost 5 bases, J lost 4 bases, and 10 bases stayed unmatched.

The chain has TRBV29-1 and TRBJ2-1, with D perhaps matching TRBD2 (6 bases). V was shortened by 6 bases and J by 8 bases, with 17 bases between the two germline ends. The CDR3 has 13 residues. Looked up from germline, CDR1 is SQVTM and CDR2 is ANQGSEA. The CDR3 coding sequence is TGCAGCGTAACGGGACTTCAAGGGGATGAGCAGTTCTTC. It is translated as CSVTGLQGDEQFF.

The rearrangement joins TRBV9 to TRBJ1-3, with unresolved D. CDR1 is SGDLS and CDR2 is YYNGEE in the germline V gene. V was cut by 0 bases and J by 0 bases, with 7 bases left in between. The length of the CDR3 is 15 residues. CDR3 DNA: TGTGCCAGCAGCGTAGCTGAGGACTCTGGAAACACCATATATTTT. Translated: CASSVAEDSGNTIYF.

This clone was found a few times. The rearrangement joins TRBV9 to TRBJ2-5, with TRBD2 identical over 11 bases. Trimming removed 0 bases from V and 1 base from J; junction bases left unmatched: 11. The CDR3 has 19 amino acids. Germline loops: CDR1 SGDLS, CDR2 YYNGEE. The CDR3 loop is CASSVGPTGGTSGQETQYF. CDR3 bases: TGTGCCAGCAGCGTAGGCCCAACGGGAGGGACTAGCGGCCAAGAGACCCAGTACTTC. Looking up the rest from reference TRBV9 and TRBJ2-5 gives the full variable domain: DSGVTQTPKHLITATGQRVTLRCSPRSGDLSVYWYQQSLDQGLQFLIQYYNGEERAKGNILERFSAQQFPDLHSELNLSSLELGDSALYFCASSVGPTGGTSGQETQYFGPGTRLLVL.

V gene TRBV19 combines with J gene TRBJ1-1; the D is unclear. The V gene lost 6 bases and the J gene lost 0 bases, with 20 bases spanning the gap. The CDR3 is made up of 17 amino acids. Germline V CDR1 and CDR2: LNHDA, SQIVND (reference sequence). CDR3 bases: TGTGCCAGTAGCCCGGAGGGTGATAGATTAATGAACACTGAAGCTTTCTTT. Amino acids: CASSPEGDRLMNTEAFF. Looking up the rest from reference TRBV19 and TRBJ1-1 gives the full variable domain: DGGITQSPKYLFRKEGQNVTLSCEQNLNHDAMYWYRQDPGQGLRLIYYSQIVNDFQKGDIAEGYSVSREKKESFPLTVTSAQKNPTAFYLCASSPEGDRLMNTEAFFGQGTRLTVV.